This T cell receptor (beta chain) comes out of a study of early T cells in non-severe SARS-CoV-2 infection. Study-wide context: Bulk RNA taken from unsorted whole blood was sequenced, leaving chains unpaired.

This CDR3 spans 18 amino acids. Trimming took 4 bases from V and 2 from J; bases not matched to a gene: 15. CDR1 and CDR2 (germline): KGHSH, LQKENI. Unique molecular identifiers were affixed to single, distinct cDNA molecules. TCRdb analysed the 5' RACE reads with MiXCR anew, one entry per CDR3 protein. The sample yields 66,000 or so distinct CDR3 sequences, about a tenth seen once. The receptor was isolated from an adult who was a healthcare worker with PCR-confirmed SARS-CoV-2 infection or an uninfected control (not recorded which). The specimen was whole blood. The chain links TRBV18 to TRBJ2-5; 8 nucleotides agree with TRBD1. CDR3 in DNA: TGTGCCAGCTCACAACCGGCCGACAGGGGAAGATTTCAAGAGACCCAGTACTTC. Translation: CASSQPADRGRFQETQYF.